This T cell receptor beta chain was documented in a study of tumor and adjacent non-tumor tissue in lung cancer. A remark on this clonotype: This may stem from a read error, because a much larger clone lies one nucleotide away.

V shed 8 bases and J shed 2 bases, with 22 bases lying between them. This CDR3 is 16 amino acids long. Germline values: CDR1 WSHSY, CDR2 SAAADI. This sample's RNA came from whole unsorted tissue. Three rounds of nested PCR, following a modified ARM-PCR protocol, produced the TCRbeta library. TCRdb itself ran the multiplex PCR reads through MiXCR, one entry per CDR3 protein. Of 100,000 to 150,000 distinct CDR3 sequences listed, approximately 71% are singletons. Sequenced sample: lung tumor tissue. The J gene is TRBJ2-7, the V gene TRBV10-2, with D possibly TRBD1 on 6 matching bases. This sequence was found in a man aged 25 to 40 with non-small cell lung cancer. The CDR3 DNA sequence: TGCGCCAGCGGGGGCTTCACAGTGGTTGGACCCTACGAGCAGTACTTC. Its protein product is CASGGFTVVGPYEQYF.